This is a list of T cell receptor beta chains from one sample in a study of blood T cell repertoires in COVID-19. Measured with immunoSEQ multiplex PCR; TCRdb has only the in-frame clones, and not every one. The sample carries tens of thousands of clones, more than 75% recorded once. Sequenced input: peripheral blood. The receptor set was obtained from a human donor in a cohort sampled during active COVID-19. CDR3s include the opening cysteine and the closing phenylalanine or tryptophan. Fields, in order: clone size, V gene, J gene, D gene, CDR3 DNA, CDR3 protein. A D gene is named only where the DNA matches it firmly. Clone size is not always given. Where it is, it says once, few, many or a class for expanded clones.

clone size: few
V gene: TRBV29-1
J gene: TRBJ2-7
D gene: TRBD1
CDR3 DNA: TGCAGCGTTGAAGTAGGGGACAGGGGCTACGAGCAGTACTTC
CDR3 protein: CSVEVGDRGYEQYF

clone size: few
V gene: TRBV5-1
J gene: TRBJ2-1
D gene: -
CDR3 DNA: TGCGCCAGCAGCTTGACAGGGACCTTCTACAATGAGCAGTTCTTC
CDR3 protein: CASSLTGTFYNEQFF

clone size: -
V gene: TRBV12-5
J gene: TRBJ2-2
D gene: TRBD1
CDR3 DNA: TGTGCTAGTGGTTTCGGGGCAGGGGGCGTAACCGGGGAGCTGTTTTTT
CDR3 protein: CASGFGAGGVTGELFF

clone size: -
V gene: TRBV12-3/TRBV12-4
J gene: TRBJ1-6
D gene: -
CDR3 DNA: TGTGCCAGCAGTTTATTTCAGAATTCACCCCTCCACTTT
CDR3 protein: CASSLFQNSPLHF

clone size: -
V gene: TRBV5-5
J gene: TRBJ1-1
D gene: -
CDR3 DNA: TGTGCCAGCAGCTTGCAGAACAGGGTCGAAACTGAAGCTTTCTTT
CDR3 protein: CASSLQNRVETEAFF

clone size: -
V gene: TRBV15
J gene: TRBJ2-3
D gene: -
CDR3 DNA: TGTGCCACCAGCAGAACACGACTTCTCACAGATACGCAGTATTTT
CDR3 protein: CATSRTRLLTDTQYF

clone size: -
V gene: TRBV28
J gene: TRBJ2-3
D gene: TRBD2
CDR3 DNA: TGTGCCAGCAGTTTACCCTCCGGGCGGGGGAGCACAGATACGCAGTATTTT
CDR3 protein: CASSLPSGRGSTDTQYF

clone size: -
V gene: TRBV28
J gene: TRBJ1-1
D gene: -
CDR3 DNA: TGTGCCAGCAGAACTTCAGGGATCACTGAAGCTTTCTTT
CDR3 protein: CASRTSGITEAFF

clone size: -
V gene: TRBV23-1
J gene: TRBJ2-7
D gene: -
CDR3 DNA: TGCGCCAGCAGTCAATCGGCCAGGGGAGGGGAGCAGTACTTC
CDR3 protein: CASSQSARGGEQYF

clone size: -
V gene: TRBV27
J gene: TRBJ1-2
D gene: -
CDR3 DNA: TGTGCCAGCAGTTCCCGCGGGACCTATGGCTACACCTTC
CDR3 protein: CASSSRGTYGYTF

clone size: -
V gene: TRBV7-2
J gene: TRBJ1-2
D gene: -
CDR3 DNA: TGTGCCAGCAGTTCAAGCCGGGTAATAGATAATGGCTACACCTTC
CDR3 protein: CASSSSRVIDNGYTF

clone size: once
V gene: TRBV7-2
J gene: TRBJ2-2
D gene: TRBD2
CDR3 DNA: TGTGCCAGCAGCTTTAATGCGGGGGGGCGAACCGGGGAGCTGTTTTTT
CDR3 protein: CASSFNAGGRTGELFF

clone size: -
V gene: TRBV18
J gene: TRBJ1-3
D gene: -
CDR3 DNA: TGTGCCAGCTCACCACAAGTTTCAGCTAGTGGAAACACCATATATTTT
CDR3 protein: CASSPQVSASGNTIYF

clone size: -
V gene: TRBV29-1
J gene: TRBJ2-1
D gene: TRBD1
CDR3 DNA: TGCAGCGTTGATCCGACAGGGTTGGACAATGAGCAGTTCTTC
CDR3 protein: CSVDPTGLDNEQFF

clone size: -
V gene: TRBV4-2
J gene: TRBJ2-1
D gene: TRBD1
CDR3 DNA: TGTGCCAGCAGCCAATGGGGGACAGACAATGAGCAGTTCTTC
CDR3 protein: CASSQWGTDNEQFF

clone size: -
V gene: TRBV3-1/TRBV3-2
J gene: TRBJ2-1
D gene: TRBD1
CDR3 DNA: TGTGCCAGCAGCTTCAAGACGGGACAGGGTTATGAGCAGTTCTTC
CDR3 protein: CASSFKTGQGYEQFF

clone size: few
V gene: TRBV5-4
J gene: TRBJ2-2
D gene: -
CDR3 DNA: TGTGCCAGCAGCCTGAACACCGGGGAGCTGTTTTTT
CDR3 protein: CASSLNTGELFF

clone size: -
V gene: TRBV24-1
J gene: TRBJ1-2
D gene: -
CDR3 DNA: TGTGCCACCAGTGAGGGTACAGGGACCAACTATGGCTACACCTTC
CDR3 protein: CATSEGTGTNYGYTF

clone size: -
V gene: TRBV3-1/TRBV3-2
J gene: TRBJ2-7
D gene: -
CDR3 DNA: TGTGCCAGCAGCATAGGGTGGGGGGTGGACGAGCAGTACTTC
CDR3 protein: CASSIGWGVDEQYF